These 18 T cell receptor beta chains were all obtained from the same sample, sequenced in a study of T cells in localized non-small cell lung cancer. Here immunoSEQ multiplex PCR was the method, and the copy in TCRdb shows in-frame clones only, minus some. The sample records around 50,000 clones, 86% being singletons. This specimen was peripheral blood, taken before any cancer treatment. The origin of the receptors is a woman aged 40 to 75 with stage I lung adenocarcinoma.

The chain couples TRBV7-3 to TRBJ2-5; 9 bases are a match to TRBD2. Germline V gene data show CDR1 as SGHTA and CDR2 as FQGTGA. J lost 4 bases, V lost 4 bases, and 4 bases had no gene match. This CDR3 has 14 residues. CDR3 region: CASSSAGGVETQYF. As DNA, the CDR3 is TGTGCCAGCAGCTCAGCGGGGGGCGTAGAGACCCAGTACTTC.

This clone was seen a handful of times. The CDR3 sequence: CASSRTKRAGGYTF. The CDR3 DNA reads as TGTGCCAGCAGCCGAACCAAGAGGGCGGGGGGCTACACCTTC. This chain links TRBV28 with TRBJ1-2; D not certain. V lost 6 bases to trimming and J lost 8 bases, with 19 bases between them. Per germline, CDR1 MDHEN and CDR2 SYDVKM. The CDR3 length is 14 residues.

The CDR3 nucleotides are TGCGCCAGCAGCTTGGCACCGGGACAGCTCTCCTATGGCTACACCTTC. Translation gives CASSLAPGQLSYGYTF. The chain joins TRBV5-1 to TRBJ1-2, with TRBD1 identical over 7 bases. The germline CDR1 and CDR2 sequences are SGHRS and YFSETQ. This CDR3 is built from 16 residues. Trimming at V came to 0 bases and at J to 4 bases, leaving 9 bases not matched to a gene.

The chain carries TRBV6-5 and TRBJ2-1; 12 positions match TRBD2. Per germline, CDR1 MNHEY and CDR2 SVGAGI. This CDR3 has 16 amino acids. V lost 4 bases to trimming and J lost 4 bases; unmatched junction nucleotides: 5. In DNA, the CDR3 is TGTGCCAGCAGTTCCCCTAGCGGGGGGGGATACAATGAGCAGTTCTTC. Its translation is CASSSPSGGGYNEQFF.

The chain links TRBV28 to TRBJ1-5; possible D gene TRBD1, 5 bases. The CDR3 totals 15 residues. Trimming left V 8 bases short and J 4 bases short, with 18 bases between. Germline-derived CDR1 and CDR2 are MDHEN and SYDVKM. The CDR3: CASAPGAPGNQPQHF. The CDR3 DNA is TGTGCCAGCGCCCCTGGGGCGCCGGGAAATCAGCCCCAGCATTTT. The full variable domain, its missing parts supplied by reference TRBV28 and TRBJ1-5, is DVKVTQSSRYLVKRTGEKVFLECVQDMDHENMFWYRQDPGLGLRLIYFSYDVKMKEKGDIPEGYSVSREKKERFSLILESASTNQTSMYLCASAPGAPGNQPQHFGDGTRLSIL.

This chain uses TRBV6-6 with TRBJ2-5, with D perhaps given as TRBD1 or TRBD2 (6 bases each). The length of the CDR3 is 16 residues. Germline V CDR1 and CDR2: MNHNY, SVGAGI (reference sequence). Trimming shortened V by 2 bases and J by 0 bases, and 13 bases separated the two germline ends. CDR3 loop: CASSYVRGRYQETQYF. CDR3 nucleotides: TGTGCCAGCAGTTACGTGAGGGGGAGGTACCAAGAGACCCAGTACTTC.

The chain recombines TRBV5-6 with TRBJ2-3; D is uncertain. Germline assignment: CDR1 SGHDT and CDR2 YYEEEE. Trimming took off 5 bases at V and 0 bases at J, with 13 bases between the two ends. The CDR3 loop spans 15 amino acids. The CDR3, as DNA: TGTGCCAGCAGTCCTACGCCCGCGAGCACAGATACGCAGTATTTT. Its translation is CASSPTPASTDTQYF.

In its sample, this clone was seen a few times. The genes are TRBV7-2 and TRBJ2-5; 7 positions match TRBD1. The CDR3 sequence is 16 residues long. The V gene end was trimmed by 3 bases and the J gene end by 3 bases; junction bases not matched to a gene: 10. Germline V gives CDR1 SGHTA, CDR2 FQGNSA. CDR3 nucleotide sequence: TGTGCCAGCAGCTTCCTAGCAGGGGGTGGTAAAGAGACCCAGTACTTC. Its translation: CASSFLAGGGKETQYF.

This clone has more than one count but fewer than ten. The chain links TRBV2 to TRBJ1-1; 8 bases agree with TRBD1. J was trimmed by 9 bases and V by 7 bases; bases with no gene match: 10. This CDR3 has 13 residues. CDR1 and CDR2 (germline): SNHLY, FYNNEI. The CDR3: CASTSDREWKAFF. CDR3 sequence (DNA): TGTGCCAGCACCTCGGACAGGGAATGGAAAGCTTTCTTT.

This rearrangement joins TRBV23-1 to TRBJ1-4, with D possibly matching TRBD1 (5 bases). TRBV23-1 is labeled an ORF, and its function is uncertain. Trimming shortened V by 2 bases and J by 3 bases, and 10 bases separated the two germline ends. The CDR3 is 15 amino acids. This chain's CDR3 is CASSQPDTSNEKLFF. Here the CDR3 DNA reads TGCGCCAGCAGTCAACCGGACACGTCTAATGAAAAACTGTTTTTT.

The rearrangement links TRBV27 to TRBJ1-5; D is possibly TRBD1 (5 bases). The V gene's germline CDR1 is MNHEY and CDR2 SMNVEV (reference sequence). V dropped 0 bases and J dropped 5 bases, with 8 bases sitting between them. The CDR3 spans 14 residues. The CDR3 is CASSLSQAYQPQHF. CDR3 in DNA: TGTGCCAGCAGTTTATCACAGGCTTATCAGCCCCAGCATTTT.

This clone has only one observation. The chain is built from TRBV6-5 and TRBJ2-1; TRBD2 matches at 9 bases. The CDR3 contains 14 residues. The germline V gene encodes CDR1 MNHEY and CDR2 SVGAGI. Losses at the gene ends were 2 bases for V and 10 bases for J; bases not matched to a gene: 6. The CDR3 protein is CASSYAPLAGEQFF. CDR3 nucleotides: TGTGCCAGCAGTTACGCCCCCCTAGCGGGAGAGCAGTTCTTC.

V is TRBV5-1 and J is TRBJ2-6; 7 bases map to TRBD1. Germline V gene lookup returns CDR1 SGHRS and CDR2 YFSETQ. This CDR3 comprises 18 residues. V lost 4 bases to trimming and J lost 2 bases; unmatched junction nucleotides: 12. The CDR3 nucleotides read TGCGCCAGCAGCCACAGATCGGACAGGAATACTGGGGCCAACGTCCTGACTTTC. Amino acid sequence: CASSHRSDRNTGANVLTF.

For the CDR3, the DNA is TGTGCCAGCAGCCGGACTAGCGGGGGGCAGCACAATGAGCAGTTCTTC. As protein: CASSRTSGGQHNEQFF. The gene calls are TRBV11-2 and TRBJ2-1; the match to TRBD2 covers 14 bases. The junction had 5 bases not matched to a gene; V was cut back by 5 bases and J by 5 bases. Germline V CDR1 and CDR2: SGHAT, FQNNGV. The CDR3 is made up of 16 amino acids.

The chain combines TRBV7-9 with TRBJ1-3, with a weak D call TRBD1 (5 bases). The germline V and J ends were trimmed by 3 bases and 3 bases, with 9 bases remaining between them. Germline loops: CDR1 SEHNR, CDR2 FQNEAQ (reference sequence). The CDR3 consists of 14 residues. CDR3: CASSFRVGGNTIYF. Here the CDR3 DNA reads TGTGCCAGCAGCTTCAGGGTGGGTGGAAACACCATATATTTT. Using reference TRBV7-9 and TRBJ1-3 for the parts outside the CDR3, the full variable domain is DTGVSQNPRHKITKRGQNVTFRCDPISEHNRLYWYRQTLGQGPEFLTYFQNEAQLEKSRLLSDRFSAERPKGSFSTLEIQRTEQGDSAMYLCASSFRVGGNTIYFGEGSWLTVV.

V gene TRBV6-6 combines with J gene TRBJ2-1; 9 bases fit TRBD2. Trimming at V came to 7 bases and at J to 7 bases, leaving 14 bases not matched to a gene. CDR1 and CDR2 from the germline V gene are MNHNY and SVGAGI (reference sequence). The CDR3 has 16 residues. CDR3 amino acids: CASNQPSGLAANEQFF. CDR3 DNA: TGTGCCAGCAATCAACCCTCGGGACTAGCCGCGAATGAGCAGTTCTTC.

This clone was counted once. The chain uses TRBV18 and TRBJ1-1, with D unresolved. Trimming left V 4 bases short and J 2 bases short, with 8 bases between. The CDR3 covers 13 residues. The germline gives CDR1 KGHSH, CDR2 LQKENI. This chain's CDR3 is CASSRETNTEAFF. CDR3 coding DNA: TGTGCCAGCTCACGCGAGACAAACACTGAAGCTTTCTTT.

The rearrangement links TRBV13 to TRBJ2-7; D unclear. The CDR3 consists of 15 residues. Germline CDR1 and CDR2: PRHDT and FYEKMQ (reference sequence). V was trimmed by 5 bases and J by 0 bases, leaving 14 bases between them. In DNA form, the CDR3 reads TGTGCCAGCAGCCTCCGGACGTTGAGCTCCTACGAGCAGTACTTC. Its protein product is CASSLRTLSSYEQYF.